This T cell receptor beta chain derives from a study of OX40 agonist ivuxolimab in advanced cancers. Overall study results and limits: At 0.1 to 3.0 mg/kg and by week 6, CD4+ and CD8+ T cells in the blood had expanded clonally.

A remark on this clone: Antigen specificity is unknown.

The CDR3 extends over 13 amino acids. The germline gives CDR1 SGDLS, CDR2 YYNGEE. Trimming took 4 bases from V and 2 from J, leaving 4 bases between them. A history of autoimmune disease or systemic immunosuppression excluded patients. This table comes from immunoSEQ multiplex PCR, and its TCRdb copy is limited to in-frame clones, with some not included. The sample gives 73,000 or so clones, approximately 85% of which show up once; approximately 0.6% is in the top ten. The receptor's source is an adult with an advanced solid tumor such as melanoma, head and neck, liver or kidney cancer. The chain combines TRBV9 with TRBJ2-6; no firm D call. The sequenced sample was CD4+ or CD8+ T cells sorted from blood, obtained in a trial of the OX40 agonist ivuxolimab. CDR3 loop: CASSNPGANVLTF. CDR3 nucleotides: TGTGCCAGCAGCAATCCTGGGGCCAACGTCCTGACTTTC.